Below, 20 T cell receptor beta chains from the same sample are listed, as sequenced in a study of blood T cell repertoires in COVID-19 (dated by TCRdb to the early 2020s). Receptor libraries were prepared by the immunoSEQ multiplex PCR assay. TCRdb holds this immuneACCESS table with in-frame rearrangements only. Some clones are missing; in checked studies, unresolved V genes explain under half, and the rest has no known cause. The sample records 56,000 or so clones, 65% to 90% of which are singletons. The top ten constitute 28% of the sample. Sequenced material: peripheral blood. These receptor sequences come from a human donor in a cohort sampled during active COVID-19.

The chain joins TRBV3-1 (or the pseudogene TRBV3-2) to TRBJ2-1; TRBD2 aligns across 7 bases. Germline CDR1 LGHDT, CDR2 YNNKEL (reference sequence). The CDR3 loop spans 18 amino acids. V shed 0 bases and J 2 bases; nucleotides not matched to a gene: 10. Here the CDR3 DNA reads TGTGCCAGCAGCCAAGATCTAGTGGGAGGGCCCCCCTACAATGAGCAGTTCTTC. It codes for CASSQDLVGGPPYNEQFF.

The gene calls are TRBV5-4 and TRBJ2-3; 8 bases align to TRBD2. The length of the CDR3 is 15 residues. CDR1 and CDR2 (germline): SGHNT, YYREEE (reference sequence). Germline trimming cut 3 bases from V and 5 bases from J; bases unmatched to any gene: 8. For the CDR3, the DNA is TGTGCCAGCAGCTCGGACGGGGGGGCCGGAGATACGCAGTATTTT. Translation: CASSSDGGAGDTQYF.

The chain uses TRBV5-5 and TRBJ1-2; possible D gene TRBD1, 5 bases. Trimming pared 4 bases from V and 4 bases from J, leaving 11 bases between. The CDR3 loop spans 13 amino acids. Germline assignment: CDR1 SGHKS and CDR2 YYEKEE (reference sequence). The CDR3 reads CASSRGWSYGYTF. The CDR3, as DNA: TGTGCCAGCAGCCGGGGGTGGTCCTATGGCTACACCTTC.

The sample holds one count of this clone. The J gene is TRBJ2-7, the V gene TRBV20-1, with 8 positions matching TRBD1. CDR3 length equals 13 residues. CDR1 and CDR2 from the germline V gene are DFQATT and SNEGSKA (reference sequence). Unmatched junction bases numbered 4, after V lost 3 bases and J lost 3 bases. CDR3 residues: CSASGTGNYEQYF. The CDR3 DNA reads as TGCAGTGCTAGTGGGACAGGAAACTACGAGCAGTACTTC.

The chain employs TRBV5-1 and TRBJ1-2; TRBD1 agrees at 8 bases. Germline-derived CDR1 and CDR2 are SGHRS and YFSETQ. Trimming cost V 7 bases and J 6 bases; bases outside gene matches: 5. There are 12 residues in the CDR3. CDR3 coding DNA: TGCGCCAGCTCCGGACAGGGTGATGGCTACACCTTC. Amino acids: CASSGQGDGYTF.

The V call is TRBV5-1, the J call TRBJ2-7; 9 nucleotides line up with TRBD1. CDR1 and CDR2 (germline): SGHRS, YFSETQ. The CDR3 length is 15 residues. The ends lost 4 bases at V and 3 bases at J; junction bases unmatched: 8. Written as DNA, the CDR3 is TGCGCCAGCAGCCGGAGGGCGGGACAGGGCTACGAGCAGTACTTC. Residues: CASSRRAGQGYEQYF. Variable domain in full (rest from reference TRBV5-1 and TRBJ2-7): KAGVTQTPRYLIKTRGQQVTLSCSPISGHRSVSWYQQTPGQGLQFLFEYFSETQRNKGNFPGRFSGRQFSNSRSEMNVSTLELGDSALYLCASSRRAGQGYEQYFGPGTRLTVT.

Written as DNA, the CDR3 is TGCGCCAGCAGCTCCCACCAGGGGGCTCCCTACAATGAGCAGTTCTTC. The encoded protein is CASSSHQGAPYNEQFF. This rearrangement joins TRBV5-1 to TRBJ2-1; 8 bases line up with TRBD1. The germline CDR1 and CDR2 sequences are SGHRS and YFSETQ. V was pared by 3 bases and J by 2 bases, with 7 bases of the junction left unmatched. CDR3 length: 16 amino acids.

The chain employs TRBV11-1 and TRBJ2-1; D is possibly TRBD2 (6 bases). This CDR3 is 13 amino acids long. With 6 bases removed from V and 0 bases from J, the gap between germline ends came to 6 bases. Germline V gives CDR1 SGHAT, CDR2 FQDESV (reference sequence). The CDR3: CASRGGSYNEQFF. In DNA form, the CDR3 reads TGTGCCAGCAGGGGGGGCTCCTACAATGAGCAGTTCTTC.

The chain couples TRBV2 to TRBJ1-1; 8 nucleotides line up with TRBD1. The germline V gene encodes CDR1 SNHLY and CDR2 FYNNEI. The CDR3 consists of 14 residues. V lost 4 bases, J lost 4 bases, and 5 bases stayed unmatched. Here the CDR3 DNA reads TGTGCCAGCAGTGGCGGGACAGGAGGCACTGAAGCTTTCTTT. Its translation is CASSGGTGGTEAFF.

DNA for the CDR3: TGTGCCAGCAGTCTCAGGTTTGAAGCTTTCTTT. It encodes CASSLRFEAFF. V and J are TRBV28 and TRBJ1-1, with D hard to call. This CDR3 is built from 11 residues. Germline assignment: CDR1 MDHEN and CDR2 SYDVKM. V was shortened by 5 bases and J by 7 bases, with 8 bases between the two germline ends.

As DNA, the CDR3 is TGTGCCAGTAGACCCGGGACCGGGACAACAATTGGAAACACCATATATTTT. This sequence encodes CASRPGTGTTIGNTIYF. The J gene is TRBJ1-3, the V gene TRBV19; tentatively, D is TRBD1 (6 bases). Germline lookup yields CDR1 LNHDA and CDR2 SQIVND (reference sequence). V gave up 6 bases and J gave up 3 bases, with 21 bases separating them. The CDR3 extends over 17 amino acids.

The rearrangement uses TRBV6-5 and TRBJ2-5; no clear D. CDR3 length: 14 residues. Trimming left V 2 bases short and J 1 base short, with 8 bases between. From germline, CDR1 is MNHEY and CDR2 SVGAGI. The CDR3 coding sequence is TGTGCCAGCAGTTACGGCAGGCCCCAAGAGACCCAGTACTTC. Protein sequence: CASSYGRPQETQYF.

A remark on this clone: The junction and the germline gene differ at one end; a read error may be behind it. This rearrangement joins TRBV6-5 to TRBJ2-7; 10 bases align to TRBD2. This CDR3 contains 15 residues. The germline V gene has CDR1 MNHEY and CDR2 SVGAGI. CDR3 nucleotides: TGTGCCAGCAGATACTCTAGCGGGGGCACCTACGAGCAGTACTTC. Translation gives CASRYSSGGTYEQYF.

This clone came up once. The chain recombines TRBV5-1 with TRBJ1-4, with D possibly being TRBD1 (6 bases). The CDR3 runs 17 residues. V dropped 3 bases and J dropped 0 bases, with 15 bases sitting between them. CDR1 and CDR2 from the germline V gene are SGHRS and YFSETQ. The CDR3 nucleotides are TGCGCCAGCAGCTCGGTCTTGGCAGGGGCAACTAATGAAAAACTGTTTTTT. Its translation is CASSSVLAGATNEKLFF.

The chain uses TRBV5-1 and TRBJ2-1; no definite D call. V was shortened by 0 bases and J by 6 bases, with 7 bases between the two germline ends. This CDR3 has 13 amino acids. Germline V gives CDR1 SGHRS, CDR2 YFSETQ. DNA of the CDR3: TGCGCCAGCAGCTTGGCCACGCGCAATGAGCAGTTCTTC. Translation: CASSLATRNEQFF.

This clone was seen many times. The CDR3 region is CASSSRDSLDEQFF. The DNA of the CDR3 is TGTGCCAGCAGTTCGCGGGACAGCTTGGATGAGCAGTTCTTC. The V gene is TRBV27, the J gene TRBJ2-1, with a tentative D call TRBD1 (7 bases). The CDR3 is 14 residues long. Germline V gives CDR1 MNHEY, CDR2 SMNVEV (reference sequence). V gave up 4 bases and J gave up 8 bases, with 15 bases separating them.

This clone turned up a few times. The rearrangement links TRBV18 to TRBJ2-2; D is undetermined. This CDR3 has 13 residues. The V end was cut by 1 base, the J end by 3 bases, with 3 bases between. Germline CDR1 and CDR2: KGHSH and LQKENI. The CDR3 sequence is CASSPLDTGELFF. The CDR3 region has the DNA TGTGCCAGCTCACCACTCGACACCGGGGAGCTGTTTTTT.

V and J are TRBV6-5 and TRBJ1-4; D is unclear. The V gene lost 8 bases and the J gene lost 5 bases, with 15 bases spanning the gap. Germline CDR1 and CDR2: MNHEY and SVGAGI. This CDR3 is built from 14 residues. CDR3 sequence (DNA): TGTGCCAGCGCTGTAGCGGGGATCAATGAAAAACTGTTTTTT. It yields the protein CASAVAGINEKLFF.

V and J are TRBV5-4 and TRBJ1-2, with 7 bases fitting TRBD1. The junction had 4 bases not matched to a gene; V was cut back by 2 bases and J by 3 bases. Looked up from germline, CDR1 is SGHNT and CDR2 is YYREEE (reference sequence). This CDR3 is 14 amino acids long. The CDR3 DNA reads TGTGCCAGCAGCTTCCCAGGGGGAGACTATGGCTACACCTTC. Amino acids: CASSFPGGDYGYTF.

This clone was seen only a few times. V gene TRBV2 combines with J gene TRBJ1-5, with D possibly TRBD1 on 6 matching bases. This CDR3 contains 15 residues. Per the germline V gene, CDR1 is SNHLY and CDR2 is FYNNEI. V shed 5 bases and J shed 0 bases, with 11 bases lying between them. The CDR3 DNA sequence: TGTGCCAGCAGTCCACAGGGAAATAGCAATCAGCCCCAGCATTTT. This gives the protein CASSPQGNSNQPQHF.